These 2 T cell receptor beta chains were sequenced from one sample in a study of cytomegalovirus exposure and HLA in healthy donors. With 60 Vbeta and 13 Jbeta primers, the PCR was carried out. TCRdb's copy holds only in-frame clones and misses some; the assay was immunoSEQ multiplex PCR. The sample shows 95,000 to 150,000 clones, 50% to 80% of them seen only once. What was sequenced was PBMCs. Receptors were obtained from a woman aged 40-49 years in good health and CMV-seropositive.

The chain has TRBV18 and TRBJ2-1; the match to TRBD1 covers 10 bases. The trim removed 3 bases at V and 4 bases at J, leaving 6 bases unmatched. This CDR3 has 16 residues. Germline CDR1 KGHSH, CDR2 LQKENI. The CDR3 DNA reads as TGTGCCAGCTCACCGACCGGGACAGGGGCTTACAATGAGCAGTTCTTC. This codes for CASSPTGTGAYNEQFF.

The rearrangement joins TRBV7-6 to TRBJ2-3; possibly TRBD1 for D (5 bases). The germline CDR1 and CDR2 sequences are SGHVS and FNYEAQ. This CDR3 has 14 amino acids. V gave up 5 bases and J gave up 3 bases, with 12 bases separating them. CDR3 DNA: TGTGCCAGCAGCCCTATCCAGGGAACAGATACGCAGTATTTT. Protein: CASSPIQGTDTQYF.